Listed below are T cell receptor beta chains from one sample, sequenced in a study of blood T cells in healthy people across ages. TCRdb reprocessed the 5' RACE reads with MiXCR, giving one entry per CDR3 protein. Of approximately 1.5 million distinct CDR3 sequences in the sample, almost 35% were seen once. Sequenced material: blood. The receptors stem from a woman under 40 in good health. Both conserved end residues are part of each CDR3. The D gene is left open where the match is weak. Expanded clones get a size class; other rows say once, few or many, or leave the size out.

size	D	J	V	DNA	CDR3
.	TRBD1	TRBJ2-2	TRBV20-1	TGCAGTGCTAGAGGCCCGACAGGGTCGAACACCGGGGAGCTGTTTTTT	CSARGPTGSNTGELFF
.	TRBD1	TRBJ1-4	TRBV5-1	TGCGCCAGCAGCTTTTACCAGGGACAGAAAAAACTGTTTTTT	CASSFYQGQKKLFF
.	.	TRBJ2-1	TRBV9	TGTGCCAGCAGCGACTCCACCGGGCCCCATAGGGAGCAGTTCTTC	CASSDSTGPHREQFF
once	TRBD1	TRBJ2-1	TRBV27	TGTGCCAGCAAACCAGGGGGATACAATGAGCAGTTCTTC	CASKPGGYNEQFF
.	.	TRBJ2-7	TRBV20-1	TGCAGTGCTTCAACGGGGGTCGAGCAGTACTTC	CSASTGVEQYF
few	.	TRBJ2-2	TRBV29-1	TGCAGCGTTGAACTCACGGACACCGGGGAGCTGTTTTTT	CSVELTDTGELFF
few	TRBD2	TRBJ2-3	TRBV15	TGTGCCACCAGCAGAGACGGGGGGGCAGATACGCAGTATTTT	CATSRDGGADTQYF
few	TRBD2	TRBJ2-5	TRBV9	TGTGCCAGCAGCGTAGGCAGCGGGAGACAAGAAGAGACCCAGTACTTC	CASSVGSGRQEETQYF
once	TRBD2	TRBJ2-1	TRBV30	TGTGCCTGGAAAGGACTAGCGGGAGAGGTTGAGCAGTTCTTC	CAWKGLAGEVEQFF
many	.	TRBJ1-2	TRBV20-1	TGCAGTGCTTATGCTACTACAGGGACCTATGGCTACACCTTC	CSAYATTGTYGYTF
few	TRBD2	TRBJ2-7	TRBV10-2	TGCGCCAGCAGTGAAGGAGCGGGAGTGGGCGAGCAGTACTTC	CASSEGAGVGEQYF
many	.	TRBJ1-2	TRBV20-1	TGCAGTGCTACCGGGGTGACAGGCCTCTATGGCTACACCTTC	CSATGVTGLYGYTF
.	.	TRBJ2-5	TRBV5-6	TGTGCCAGCAGCTACCGCACTACTCAAGAGACCCAGTACTTC	CASSYRTTQETQYF
.	TRBD2	TRBJ2-7	TRBV20-1	TGCAGTGCTCTCGGACTAGTTCGGTACGAGCAGTACTTC	CSALGLVRYEQYF
.	TRBD1	TRBJ1-1	TRBV2	TGTGCCAGCAGTGGGACAGGGGGACCGAACACTGAAGCTTTCTTT	CASSGTGGPNTEAFF
few	.	TRBJ2-1	TRBV20-1	TGCAGTGCTAGAGATCCCCAGGGCTCCTACAATGAGCAGTTCTTC	CSARDPQGSYNEQFF
many	.	TRBJ1-1	TRBV12-3/TRBV12-4	TGTGCCAGCTTAATCGGGGGGGCTCTTGAAGCTTTCTTT	CASLIGGALEAFF
few	.	TRBJ1-1	TRBV5-1	TGCGCCAGCAGCACCTTGTCGAACACTGAAGCTTTCTTT	CASSTLSNTEAFF
.	TRBD1	TRBJ2-1	TRBV6-1	TGTGCCAGCAGTAACAGGGGGCGCGGTGAGCAGTTCTTC	CASSNRGRGEQFF
.	TRBD2	TRBJ2-7	TRBV10-3	TGTGCCATCAGGACCGGGACTAGCGGTACTCCCTACGAGCAGTACTTC	CAIRTGTSGTPYEQYF
.	TRBD1	TRBJ2-3	TRBV11-3	TGTGCCAGCAGCTCGACAGGGGGCTCCACAGATGCGCAGTATTTT	CASSSTGGSTDAQYF
.	.	TRBJ2-4	TRBV30	TGTGCCTGGAGTGTACGTGGCGGGCAGTACTTC	CAWSVRGGQYF
.	TRBD2	TRBJ2-7	TRBV20-1	TGCAGTGCTAGAGATATCGGGACTACAAGATACGAGCAGTACTTC	CSARDIGTTRYEQYF
.	.	TRBJ2-5	TRBV4-1	TGCGCCAGCAGCCAAGTGATAGCGACCCCGAGTTTCCAGTACTTC	CASSQVIATPSFQYF
few	TRBD1	TRBJ1-2	TRBV13	TGTGCCAGCAGCTTAACGGACAGGGTGACGGGCTACACCTTC	CASSLTDRVTGYTF
few	.	TRBJ2-1	TRBV9	TGTGCCAGCAGCGTAGTTGGGGGGACCTACAATGAGCAGTTCTTC	CASSVVGGTYNEQFF
few	.	TRBJ1-2	TRBV28	TGTGCCAGCAGTTTACCAGGGGATAGCGGCTACACCTTC	CASSLPGDSGYTF
few	TRBD2	TRBJ2-3	TRBV27	TGTGCCACCCTTAGCGGGGCTGGGGATACGCAGTATTTT	CATLSGAGDTQYF
.	.	TRBJ2-7	TRBV7-9	TGTGCCAGCTACGGTGGACTCAACTACGAGCAGTACTTC	CASYGGLNYEQYF
.	.	TRBJ2-5	TRBV18	TGTGCCAGCTCAGTTAGTACCCCGGACCAAGAGACCCAGTACTTC	CASSVSTPDQETQYF
.	TRBD1	TRBJ1-1	TRBV20-1	TGCAGTGCTAACAGGGGGCAGGCTGAAGCTTTCTTT	CSANRGQAEAFF
.	.	TRBJ2-3	TRBV5-4	TGTGCCAGCAGCTTAGACAGCTCAAACACAGATACGCAGTATTTT	CASSLDSSNTDTQYF
.	.	TRBJ1-2	TRBV15	TGTGCCACCAGCAGGGACACCATTGAAGGGATCTATGGCTACACCTTC	CATSRDTIEGIYGYTF